This T cell receptor (beta chain) was found in a study of OX40 agonist ivuxolimab in advanced cancers. The assay was immunoSEQ multiplex PCR, and TCRdb's table has in-frame clones only and misses some. This table holds about 50,000 clones, 79% found once. This receptor was obtained from an adult with an advanced solid tumor such as melanoma, head and neck, liver or kidney cancer. Specimen: CD4+ or CD8+ T cells sorted from blood, collected in a trial of the OX40 agonist ivuxolimab.

DNA for the CDR3: TGTGCCAGCAGCCCTGGGGACAGGGGAACAGATACGCAGTATTTT. It is translated as CASSPGDRGTDTQYF. This sequence joins TRBV13 and TRBJ2-3; TRBD1 agrees at 10 bases. Germline assignment: CDR1 PRHDT and CDR2 FYEKMQ (reference sequence). Trimming removed 5 bases from V and 3 bases from J; junction bases left unmatched: 5. CDR3 size: 15 residues.